The 28 T cell receptor beta chains in this list originate from one sample, sequenced in a study of T cell changes during pregnancy in multiple sclerosis (dated by TCRdb to between 2019 and 2020). Receptor amplification or capture employed the immunoSEQ multiplex PCR assay. Drawn from immuneACCESS, this table holds only the in-frame rearrangements with V and J called that TCRdb kept. Clones are partly lost; checked studies trace under half to an unresolved V gene and leave the rest unexplained. The sample has 25,000 to 35,000 clones on record, about 90% of them singletons. The ten most abundant clones make up about 0.58% of the sample. Sequencing used CD4+ T cells from peripheral blood mononuclear cells, obtained in the third trimester of pregnancy. All receptors derive from a female donor in good health, enrolled as a control in a pregnancy study.

This chain links TRBV5-5 with TRBJ2-1, with 10 bases aligning to TRBD2. V was pared by 0 bases and J by 4 bases, with 4 bases of the junction left unmatched. From germline, CDR1 is SGHKS and CDR2 YYEKEE (reference sequence). There are 16 residues in the CDR3. CDR3 sequence (DNA): TGTGCCAGCAGCTTGGTCCCTAGCGGGAGTTACAATGAGCAGTTCTTC. The encoded protein is CASSLVPSGSYNEQFF.

The chain is built from TRBV11-3 and TRBJ1-6, with a weak D call TRBD1 (5 bases). The germline V gene has CDR1 SGHNT and CDR2 YENEEA. The V and J ends lost 1 base and 7 bases respectively, with 20 bases between them. The CDR3 length is 18 residues. The CDR3 is CASSLGVSGQGRNSPLHF. CDR3 in DNA: TGTGCCAGCAGCTTAGGCGTTAGCGGGCAGGGAAGAAATTCACCCCTCCACTTT.

The chain recombines TRBV28 with TRBJ1-6, with D tentatively TRBD1 (6 bases). V was trimmed by 3 bases and J by 10 bases, leaving 13 bases between them. CDR3 length: 14 residues. Germline V gives CDR1 MDHEN, CDR2 SYDVKM. The CDR3 nucleotides read TGTGCCAGCAGTTTTCAGGGGTTGGACTCACCCCTCCACTTT. Translation: CASSFQGLDSPLHF.

This rearrangement joins TRBV5-1 to TRBJ2-7; 8 bases are shared with TRBD1. The CDR3 runs to 16 residues. Trimming took 0 bases from V and 3 from J; bases not matched to a gene: 8. Germline-derived CDR1 and CDR2 are SGHRS and YFSETQ. CDR3 region: CASSLAGTGRYYEQYF. The CDR3 DNA is TGCGCCAGCAGCTTGGCGGGGACAGGAAGGTACTACGAGCAGTACTTC.

V usage is TRBV18 and J usage is TRBJ2-3; TRBD2 matches 10 bases. This CDR3 is built from 16 residues. The V gene's germline CDR1 is KGHSH and CDR2 LQKENI. After removal of 0 bases from V and 6 bases from J, the junction contained 6 bases not matched to a gene. The CDR3 nucleotides read TGTGCCAGCTCACCACCCGGCCTAGCGGGAGTCGATACGCAGTATTTT. It translates to CASSPPGLAGVDTQYF.

This chain links TRBV5-1 with TRBJ2-3; D gene unclear. V was trimmed by 4 bases and J by 2 bases, leaving 5 bases between them. CDR1 and CDR2 (germline): SGHRS, YFSETQ. The CDR3 has 12 amino acids. The CDR3: CASSTTTDTQYF. CDR3 bases: TGCGCCAGCAGCACTACCACAGATACGCAGTATTTT.

The chain recombines TRBV18 with TRBJ2-3, with 7 bases fitting TRBD1. V shed 7 bases and J 5 bases; nucleotides not matched to a gene: 9. This CDR3 spans 14 amino acids. From germline, CDR1 is KGHSH and CDR2 LQKENI. The CDR3 DNA sequence: TGTGCCAGCTTTCCAGGGGGTCGAGGAGATACGCAGTATTTT. Its protein product is CASFPGGRGDTQYF.

V is TRBV11-3 and J is TRBJ2-1; 7 bases fit TRBD1. Trimming took 4 bases from V and 0 from J; bases not matched to a gene: 3. Per the germline V gene, CDR1 is SGHNT and CDR2 is YENEEA. The CDR3 totals 15 residues. This chain's CDR3 is CASSSQGVSYNEQFF. Here the CDR3 DNA reads TGTGCCAGCAGCTCCCAGGGGGTCTCCTACAATGAGCAGTTCTTC.

The J gene is TRBJ2-4, the V gene TRBV28; the match to TRBD1 covers 8 bases. CDR3 size: 14 residues. Looked up from germline, CDR1 is MDHEN and CDR2 is SYDVKM. The junction had 7 bases not matched to a gene; V was cut back by 6 bases and J by 6 bases. CDR3 coding DNA: TGTGCCAGCAGCTTGGACAGGGTGATAAACATTCAGTACTTC. Translating it yields CASSLDRVINIQYF.

The chain carries TRBV7-9 and TRBJ1-2; 9 bases align to TRBD1. Germline V gene data show CDR1 as SEHNR and CDR2 as FQNEAQ (reference sequence). This CDR3 contains 14 residues. The ends lost 5 bases at V and 3 bases at J; junction bases unmatched: 4. The CDR3 DNA sequence: TGTGCCAGCAGCCCCGGACAGGGGCACTATGGCTACACCTTC. Its protein product is CASSPGQGHYGYTF.

The genes are TRBV19 and TRBJ1-3; D possibly corresponds to TRBD1 (5 bases). Germline values: CDR1 LNHDA, CDR2 SQIVND (reference sequence). The CDR3 covers 14 residues. The V gene lost 3 bases and the J gene lost 4 bases, with 10 bases spanning the gap. The CDR3 region has the DNA TGTGCCAGTAGTATTGGGGCCGAAGGAAACACCATATATTTT. Translated, it gives CASSIGAEGNTIYF.

The genes are TRBV7-2 and TRBJ2-2; TRBD2 matches at 9 bases. The germline gives CDR1 SGHTA, CDR2 FQGNSA. The CDR3 consists of 16 residues. V was clipped by 5 bases and J by 7 bases; unmatched bases: 11. CDR3 sequence: CASSLNSAGGIGELFF. The CDR3 DNA reads as TGTGCCAGCAGCCTCAATTCGGCGGGGGGGATCGGGGAGCTGTTTTTT.

In this sample, this clone turned up once. V usage is TRBV11-2 and J usage is TRBJ2-3; 13 nucleotides agree with TRBD2. This CDR3 has 17 residues. Germline values: CDR1 SGHAT, CDR2 FQNNGV. The J segment lost 3 bases and the V segment lost 7 bases, leaving 10 bases of the junction unmatched. CDR3 loop: CASKRLAGGAMTDTQYF. As DNA, the CDR3 is TGTGCCAGCAAAAGACTAGCGGGGGGAGCCATGACAGATACGCAGTATTTT.

The V call is TRBV6-5, the J call TRBJ2-7; TRBD2 agrees at 11 bases. The germline CDR1 and CDR2 sequences are MNHEY and SVGAGI. The CDR3 runs to 16 residues. The ends lost 1 base at V and 6 bases at J; junction bases unmatched: 8. CDR3 sequence: CASSYYRLAGFGEQYF. In nucleotides, the CDR3 is TGTGCCAGCAGTTACTATCGACTAGCGGGATTCGGCGAGCAGTACTTC.

The V and J genes are TRBV25-1 and TRBJ1-5, with TRBD1 as a possible D gene (6 bases). Trimming stripped 3 bases from V and 3 bases from J, with 12 bases between. The CDR3 has 15 residues. Germline V gene sequence: CDR1 MGHDK, CDR2 SYGVNS. For the CDR3, the DNA is TGTGCCAGCAGTGAGTACGGGGGGCTCAATCAGCCCCAGCATTTT. The encoded protein is CASSEYGGLNQPQHF.

The chain couples TRBV5-6 to TRBJ1-2; D possibly corresponds to TRBD1 (6 bases). The CDR3 consists of 13 residues. The germline V and J ends were trimmed by 3 bases and 4 bases, with 10 bases remaining between them. Germline V gives CDR1 SGHDT, CDR2 YYEEEE. CDR3 amino acids: CASSYGQSYGYTF. The DNA for the CDR3 is TGTGCCAGCAGCTATGGACAGAGCTATGGCTACACCTTC.

The sample holds one count of this clone. The chain couples TRBV27 to TRBJ2-1; 9 nucleotides agree with TRBD1. The germline V gene has CDR1 MNHEY and CDR2 SMNVEV (reference sequence). The CDR3 is 17 residues long. V shed 5 bases, J shed 2 bases, and the junction held 10 bases outside the gene matches. The CDR3 DNA reads TGTGCCAGCAGTACAAAGGGACAGGGTGTACCCTACAATGAGCAGTTCTTC. Its translation is CASSTKGQGVPYNEQFF.

This clone was seen only once. The chain is built from TRBV18 and TRBJ2-1, with TRBD2 identical over 10 bases. This CDR3 is 15 amino acids long. Germline-derived CDR1 and CDR2 are KGHSH and LQKENI. V lost 6 bases and J lost 4; bases outside the gene matches: 6. CDR3 protein: CASSQTSGFYNEQFF. CDR3 nucleotide sequence: TGTGCCAGCTCCCAGACTAGCGGGTTTTACAATGAGCAGTTCTTC.

The CDR3 protein is CSVGGGSGANVLTF. The CDR3, as DNA: TGCAGCGTTGGGGGGGGCTCTGGGGCCAACGTCCTGACTTTC. The V call is TRBV29-1, the J call TRBJ2-6; 7 bases fit TRBD2. The CDR3 length is 14 residues. Trimming removed 4 bases from V and 0 bases from J; junction bases left unmatched: 0. The germline V gene has CDR1 SQVTM and CDR2 ANQGSEA.

The V call is TRBV19, the J call TRBJ1-2; 9 nucleotides line up with TRBD1. Germline V lookup: CDR1 LNHDA, CDR2 SQIVND (reference sequence). V shed 9 bases, J shed 7 bases, and the junction held 6 bases outside the gene matches. The CDR3 consists of 12 residues. The CDR3 region has the DNA TGTGCCAGCCGGGACAGGGAGGGTGGCTACACCTTC. Translated, it gives CASRDREGGYTF.

CDR3 sequence: CASSIVAGQPQHF. DNA for the CDR3: TGTGCCAGTAGTATAGTAGCGGGACAGCCCCAGCATTTT. The chain couples TRBV19 to TRBJ1-5; D not certain. This CDR3 is 13 amino acids long. Germline CDR1 reads LNHDA; CDR2 reads SQIVND (reference sequence). Trimming removed 1 base at V and 7 bases at J, with 8 bases between.

This rearrangement joins TRBV5-4 to TRBJ2-1; tentatively, D is TRBD2 (5 bases). The CDR3 runs to 14 residues. Germline V CDR1 and CDR2: SGHNT, YYREEE (reference sequence). Trimming shortened V by 1 base and J by 9 bases, and 14 bases separated the two germline ends. CDR3 residues: CASSLLGSSGEQFF. DNA for the CDR3: TGTGCCAGCAGCTTGCTGGGGAGCTCTGGTGAGCAGTTCTTC.

This clone was picked up a small number of times. V and J are TRBV23-1 and TRBJ1-1; D ambiguous. TRBV23-1 is an ORF for which the function is uncertain. This CDR3 is 14 amino acids long. V lost 8 bases, J lost 4 bases, and 17 bases lay in between. CDR3 bases: TGCGCCAGCTCAGGACGGGCTCGGGGCACTGAAGCTTTCTTT. The encoded protein is CASSGRARGTEAFF.

This clone was counted only a few times. V and J are TRBV7-2 and TRBJ1-2; 9 bases agree with TRBD1. The CDR3 loop spans 13 amino acids. After removal of 4 bases from V and 4 bases from J, the junction contained 1 base not matched to a gene. Germline CDR1 SGHTA, CDR2 FQGNSA. The CDR3 loop is CASSSTGGYGYTF. The CDR3 nucleotides read TGTGCCAGCAGCTCGACAGGGGGCTATGGCTACACCTTC. Looking up the rest from reference TRBV7-2 and TRBJ1-2 gives the full variable domain: GAGVSQSPSNKVTEKGKDVELRCDPISGHTALYWYRQSLGQGLEFLIYFQGNSAPDKSGLPSDRFSAERTGGSVSTLTIQRTQQEDSAVYLCASSSTGGYGYTFGSGTRLTVV.

This clone is a singleton in its sample. The genes are TRBV29-1 and TRBJ2-7; weak D call: TRBD1 (6 bases). This CDR3 spans 13 amino acids. Germline V CDR1 and CDR2: SQVTM, ANQGSEA. The V end lost 7 bases, the J end lost 3 bases, and 16 bases lay between the germline ends. The chain's CDR3 is CSAAGTTNYEQYF. As DNA, the CDR3 is TGCAGCGCCGCCGGGACAACGAACTACGAGCAGTACTTC.

As regards this clone: The junction departs from germline at one end; a sequencing error may be responsible. The V and J genes are TRBV9 and TRBJ2-3; a possible D gene is TRBD2 (5 bases). Germline CDR1 and CDR2: SGDLS and YYNGEE. CDR3 length: 13 amino acids. The CDR3 DNA reads TGTGCCAGCACCGGACCTAGCATAGATACGCAGTATTTT. This encodes CASTGPSIDTQYF.

The chain couples TRBV7-9 to TRBJ1-4; no firm D call. Per germline, CDR1 SEHNR and CDR2 FQNEAQ (reference sequence). The length of the CDR3 is 15 residues. V was cut by 3 bases and J by 0 bases, with 8 bases left in between. The CDR3: CASSFDGATNEKLFF. As DNA, the CDR3 is TGTGCCAGCAGCTTCGACGGGGCAACTAATGAAAAACTGTTTTTT.

The gene calls are TRBV5-1 and TRBJ2-5, with 10 bases fitting TRBD1. Germline CDR1 SGHRS, CDR2 YFSETQ. The junction had 4 bases not matched to a gene; V was cut back by 4 bases and J by 4 bases. The CDR3 runs 14 residues. The DNA for the CDR3 is TGCGCCAGCAGCCTGACAGGGGGCAGAGAGACCCAGTACTTC. This gives the protein CASSLTGGRETQYF.